This TCR beta chain was documented in a study of molecular identifiers for immune sequencing clone quantification. About the study: Four of five splits of RNA from about 20,000 or 100,000 naive CD8 cells were sequenced in replicates. The study, taken as a whole, reports: Clones carrying above 20 RNA copies accounted for over 98% of effector molecules, under 1% in naive cells. Single-cell amounts of spiked Jurkat TCR RNA were reportedly detectable among about a million naive cells.

TCRdb itself ran the PCR reads through MiXCR, one entry per CDR3 protein. Found here are hundreds of thousands of distinct CDR3 sequences, approximately 24% of them singletons; the top ten hold about 0.81%. The length of the CDR3 is 14 residues. Trimming took 2 bases from V and 1 from J, leaving 8 bases between them. Germline CDR1 and CDR2: MNHEY and SVGAGI. Libraries of naive CD8 cells were prepared from 20,000 to 1,000,000 sorted cells using 10%, 30% or 50% RNA. This clonotype was recorded a few times. Its antigen is unidentified. The chain employs TRBV6-5 and TRBJ1-1; maybe TRBD1 (6 bases). The material sequenced was naive CD8+ T cells from blood, with Jurkat cell RNA spiked in. Subset in this sample: FACS-sorted CD8+CD4-CCR7+CD45RA+ naive T cells. This TCR derives from a human donor in good health. Some libraries in this study had Jurkat cell RNA spiked in. The CDR3 region is CASSYRTANTEAFF. CDR3 DNA: TGTGCCAGCAGTTACAGGACAGCGAACACTGAAGCTTTCTTT.